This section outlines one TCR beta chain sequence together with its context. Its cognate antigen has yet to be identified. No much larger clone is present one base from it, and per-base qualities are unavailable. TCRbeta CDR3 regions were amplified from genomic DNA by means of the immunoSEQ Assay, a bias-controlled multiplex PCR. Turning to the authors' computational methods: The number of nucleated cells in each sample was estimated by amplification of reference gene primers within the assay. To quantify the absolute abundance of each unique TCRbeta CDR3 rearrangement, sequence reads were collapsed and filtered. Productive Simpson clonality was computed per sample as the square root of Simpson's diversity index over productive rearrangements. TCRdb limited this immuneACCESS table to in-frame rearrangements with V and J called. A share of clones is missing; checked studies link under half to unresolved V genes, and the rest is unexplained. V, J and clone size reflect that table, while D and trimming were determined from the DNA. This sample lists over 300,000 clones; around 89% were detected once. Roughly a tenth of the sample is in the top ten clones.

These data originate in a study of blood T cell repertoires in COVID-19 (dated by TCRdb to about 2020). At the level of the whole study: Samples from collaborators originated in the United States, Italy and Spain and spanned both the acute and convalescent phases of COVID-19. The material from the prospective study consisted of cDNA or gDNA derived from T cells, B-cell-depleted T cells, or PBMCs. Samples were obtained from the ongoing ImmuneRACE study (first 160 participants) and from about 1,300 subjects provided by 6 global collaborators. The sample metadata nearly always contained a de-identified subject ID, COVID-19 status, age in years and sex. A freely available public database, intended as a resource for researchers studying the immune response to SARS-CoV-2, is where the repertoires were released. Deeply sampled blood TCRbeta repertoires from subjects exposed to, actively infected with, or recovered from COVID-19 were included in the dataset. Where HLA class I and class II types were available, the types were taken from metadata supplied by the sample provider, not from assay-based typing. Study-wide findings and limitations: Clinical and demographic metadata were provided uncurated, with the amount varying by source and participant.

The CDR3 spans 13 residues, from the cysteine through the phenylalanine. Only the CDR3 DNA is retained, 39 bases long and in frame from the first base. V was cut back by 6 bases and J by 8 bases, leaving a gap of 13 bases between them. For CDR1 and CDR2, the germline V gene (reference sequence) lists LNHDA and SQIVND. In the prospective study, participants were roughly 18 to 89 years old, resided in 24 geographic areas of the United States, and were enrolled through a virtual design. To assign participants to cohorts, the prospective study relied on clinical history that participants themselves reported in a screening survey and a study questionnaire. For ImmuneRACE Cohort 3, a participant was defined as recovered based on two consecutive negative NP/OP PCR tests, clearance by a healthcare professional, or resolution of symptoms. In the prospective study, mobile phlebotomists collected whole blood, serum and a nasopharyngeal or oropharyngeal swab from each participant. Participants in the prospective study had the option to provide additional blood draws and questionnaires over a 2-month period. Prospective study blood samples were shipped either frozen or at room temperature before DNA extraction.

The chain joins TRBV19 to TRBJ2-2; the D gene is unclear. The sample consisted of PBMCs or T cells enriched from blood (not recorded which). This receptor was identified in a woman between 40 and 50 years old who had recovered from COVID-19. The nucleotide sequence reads TGTGCCAGTAGGGGCCTGCCTTATGGGGAGCTGTTTTTT. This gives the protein CASRGLPYGELFF.